The present entry profiles one TCR beta chain with its context. Its antigen is unknown. The study ran its PCR with 60 Vbeta and 13 Jbeta primers. Assay used: immunoSEQ multiplex PCR; TCRdb lists only in-frame clones, some missing. The sample consists of 100,000 or so clones, around 80% of them appearing once. There are 13 residues in the CDR3. Germline V gene lookup returns CDR1 SGDLS and CDR2 YYNGEE. The sample is drawn from a study of cytomegalovirus exposure and HLA in healthy donors. General study points: 16,951 TCR beta sequences were associated with HLA alleles at 0.05 false discovery rate in a later analysis. The classifier was said to identify cytomegalovirus status with high specificity and sensitivity.

The sample taken for sequencing was PBMCs. This receptor was taken from a woman aged 18-29 years in good health and CMV-seronegative. The gene calls are TRBV9 and TRBJ2-5; no clear D gene. Judging by the DNA end, TRBJ2-7 fits better; the J call may be wrong. In DNA, the CDR3 is TGTGCCAGCAGCGTAGCGCCGAGGAACGAGCAGTACTTC. It specifies CASSVAPRNEQYF.